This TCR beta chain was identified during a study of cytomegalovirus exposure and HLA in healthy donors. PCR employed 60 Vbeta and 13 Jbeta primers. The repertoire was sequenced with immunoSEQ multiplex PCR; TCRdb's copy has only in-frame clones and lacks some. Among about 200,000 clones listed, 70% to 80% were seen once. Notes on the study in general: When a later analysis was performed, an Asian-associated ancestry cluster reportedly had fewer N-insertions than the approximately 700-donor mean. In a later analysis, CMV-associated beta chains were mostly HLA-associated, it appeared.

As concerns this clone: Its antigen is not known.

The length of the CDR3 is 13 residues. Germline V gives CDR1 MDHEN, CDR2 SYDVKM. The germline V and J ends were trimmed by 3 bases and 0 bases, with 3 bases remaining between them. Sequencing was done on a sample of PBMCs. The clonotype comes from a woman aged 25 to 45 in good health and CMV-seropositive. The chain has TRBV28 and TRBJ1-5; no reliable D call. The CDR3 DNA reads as TGTGCCAGCAGTTTCTTTAGCAATCAGCCCCAGCATTTT. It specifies CASSFFSNQPQHF.